This T cell receptor (beta chain) came from a study of cytomegalovirus exposure and HLA in healthy donors. Primers for the PCR totalled 60 Vbeta and 13 Jbeta. Profiling relied on immunoSEQ multiplex PCR, and the TCRdb table lists in-frame clones only, not all of them. This table holds 140,000 or so clones, 74% found once. V shed 2 bases and J 0 bases; nucleotides not matched to a gene: 11. Germline V lookup: CDR1 MNHEY, CDR2 SMNVEV (reference sequence). This CDR3 comprises 18 residues. The chain has TRBV27 and TRBJ2-5, with 8 bases fitting TRBD2. The origin of this receptor is a man in his late teens or twenties in good health and CMV-seropositive. The specimen was PBMCs. CDR3 sequence reads: CASSLRPTSGGYQETQYF. The CDR3 DNA reads as TGTGCCAGCAGTTTACGTCCCACTAGCGGAGGGTACCAAGAGACCCAGTACTTC.